This is a list of T cell receptor beta chains from one sample in a study of blood T cell repertoires in COVID-19. The protocol was immunoSEQ multiplex PCR, while the TCRdb copy is restricted to in-frame clones and leaves out a portion. The sample records 150,000 to 180,000 clones, around 89% being singletons. Material: peripheral blood. The receptors were sampled from a middle-aged woman with acute or convalescent COVID-19. Each CDR3 is given with its conserved first and last residue. Each record gives: J gene, V gene, clone size, D gene, CDR3 protein, CDR3 DNA. D genes are given only for firm matches. The size entry is marked missing in some rows and otherwise reads once, few, many or a size class.

TRBJ2-7	TRBV5-1	NA	TRBD1	CASRAGQGLLSAGEQYF	TGCGCCAGCCGGGCCGGACAGGGCCTCCTATCTGCGGGGGAGCAGTACTTC
TRBJ2-1	TRBV30	NA	TRBD2	CAWKLAGIINEQFF	TGTGCCTGGAAACTAGCGGGAATAATAAATGAGCAGTTCTTC
TRBJ2-2	TRBV5-1	NA	NA	CASSLDAGNTGELFF	TGCGCCAGCAGCTTGGATGCAGGGAACACCGGGGAGCTGTTTTTT
TRBJ2-3	TRBV12-5	once	TRBD2	CASGLVPGLKSTDTQYF	TGTGCTAGTGGTTTGGTACCGGGACTAAAAAGTACAGATACGCAGTATTTT
TRBJ1-3	TRBV30	NA	NA	CAQWPVGNTIYF	TGTGCCCAATGGCCAGTCGGAAACACCATATATTTT
TRBJ1-2	TRBV30	NA	NA	CAWRQGQNYGYTF	TGTGCCTGGCGGCAGGGCCAAAACTATGGCTACACCTTC
TRBJ1-1	TRBV3-1/TRBV3-2	NA	TRBD1	CASSHETGVTEAFF	TGTGCCAGCAGCCACGAGACAGGGGTAACTGAAGCTTTCTTT
TRBJ2-7	TRBV13	NA	NA	CASSLTGTVTYEQYF	TGTGCCAGCAGCTTAACCGGGACTGTTACCTACGAGCAGTACTTC
TRBJ2-4	TRBV12-5	NA	NA	CASGYGQTIAKNIQYF	TGTGCTAGTGGCTACGGACAGACCATAGCCAAAAACATTCAGTACTTC
TRBJ2-3	TRBV5-1	NA	NA	CASSLGQVQATDTQYF	TGCGCCAGCAGCTTGGGCCAGGTGCAGGCCACAGATACGCAGTATTTT
TRBJ2-1	TRBV6-6	NA	TRBD1	CASRSTDRGSYNEQFF	TGTGCCAGCAGAAGCACCGACAGGGGATCCTACAATGAGCAGTTCTTC
TRBJ2-3	TRBV25-1	NA	TRBD2	CASRAGGLITDTQYF	TGTGCCAGCCGAGCGGGGGGACTAATCACAGATACGCAGTATTTT
TRBJ1-4	TRBV9	NA	TRBD1	CASSETGNEKLFF	TGTGCCAGCAGCGAGACAGGGAATGAAAAACTGTTTTTT
TRBJ2-1	TRBV7-3	NA	TRBD2	CASSLRLADSYNEQFF	TGTGCCAGCAGCCTACGACTAGCGGACTCCTACAATGAGCAGTTCTTC
TRBJ2-2	TRBV5-1	NA	NA	CASSNDFYEPSGELFF	TGCGCCAGCAGCAACGACTTCTACGAACCGTCGGGGGAGCTGTTTTTT
TRBJ2-7	TRBV10-2	once	NA	CASSDGSSYEQYF	TGCGCCAGCAGTGACGGTAGCTCCTACGAGCAGTACTTC
TRBJ1-3	TRBV12-3/TRBV12-4	NA	NA	CATEQSSGNTIYF	TGTGCCACAGAACAGAGCTCTGGAAACACCATATATTTT
TRBJ1-5	TRBV2	NA	NA	CASRLGQSVNQPQHF	TGTGCCAGCAGACTCGGACAGAGTGTCAATCAGCCCCAGCATTTT
TRBJ2-1	TRBV18	NA	NA	CASSPVEPQMLPYNEQFF	TGTGCCAGCTCACCTGTAGAACCACAGATGCTCCCCTACAATGAGCAGTTCTTC
TRBJ2-7	TRBV19	NA	TRBD1	CASSILDRKYEQYF	TGTGCCAGTAGTATCTTGGACAGGAAGTACGAGCAGTACTTC
TRBJ2-1	TRBV2	NA	TRBD2	CASSARPSGYNEQFF	TGTGCCAGCAGCGCCCGTCCTAGCGGTTACAATGAGCAGTTCTTC
TRBJ2-2	TRBV7-3	NA	NA	CASSSSGNTGELFF	TGTGCCAGCAGCTCTAGTGGGAACACCGGGGAGCTGTTTTTT
TRBJ2-4	TRBV18	NA	TRBD2	CASSKPGLAGAGKNIQYF	TGTGCCAGCTCAAAACCGGGACTAGCGGGAGCGGGCAAAAACATTCAGTACTTC
TRBJ2-3	TRBV11-3	once	TRBD2	CASSGGLAGGIDTQYF	TGTGCCAGCAGCGGGGGACTAGCGGGAGGAATAGATACGCAGTATTTT
TRBJ1-6	TRBV19	NA	NA	CASSIGINSPLHF	TGTGCCAGTAGTATAGGTATCAATTCACCCCTCCACTTT
TRBJ1-4	TRBV28	NA	NA	CASSPSGRGNEKLFF	TGTGCCAGCAGTCCCTCAGGGAGGGGTAATGAAAAACTGTTTTTT
TRBJ1-2	TRBV11-2	NA	NA	CASNPPNTNYGYTF	TGTGCCAGCAACCCACCGAACACCAACTATGGCTACACCTTC
TRBJ2-3	TRBV7-2	NA	TRBD2	CASSFGGSSDTQYF	TGTGCCAGCAGCTTTGGCGGGAGTTCAGATACGCAGTATTTT
TRBJ1-2	TRBV28	NA	TRBD1	CASSPTLDRGGYGYTF	TGTGCCAGCAGTCCCACCCTGGACAGGGGAGGGTATGGCTACACCTTC
TRBJ2-4	TRBV6-5	NA	NA	CASSPDLPENIQYF	TGTGCCAGCAGTCCGGACTTACCTGAAAACATTCAGTACTTC
TRBJ2-1	TRBV7-9	NA	NA	CASSLRTAIEPNEQFF	TGTGCCAGCAGCTTACGAACCGCTATAGAACCGAATGAGCAGTTCTTC
TRBJ2-1	TRBV7-2	NA	TRBD2	CASSSTSALSYNEQFF	TGTGCCAGCAGCTCCACTAGCGCCCTCTCCTACAATGAGCAGTTCTTC
TRBJ2-1	TRBV19	NA	TRBD2	CASSSRVAGGDEQFF	TGTGCCAGTAGTTCCCGCGTCGCGGGGGGGGATGAGCAGTTCTTC
TRBJ1-2	TRBV9	NA	NA	CASSFTTGNYGYTF	TGTGCCAGCAGCTTTACTACAGGGAACTATGGCTACACCTTC
TRBJ2-3	TRBV5-1	NA	NA	CASSPDSHPKDTQYF	TGCGCCAGCAGCCCGGACTCACACCCGAAAGATACGCAGTATTTT
TRBJ1-1	TRBV2	NA	TRBD1	CASSSTGGTEAFF	TGTGCCAGCAGTAGTACAGGGGGCACTGAAGCTTTCTTT
TRBJ2-2	TRBV27	NA	NA	CASLPVSGGTGELFF	TGTGCCAGCCTGCCCGTTTCAGGAGGGACCGGGGAGCTGTTTTTT
TRBJ2-7	TRBV6-5	NA	NA	CASSYSSQGALNEQYF	TGTGCCAGCAGTTACTCGTCTCAGGGTGCCCTCAACGAGCAGTACTTC
TRBJ1-2	TRBV19	NA	NA	CASSISARRGSYGYTF	NA
TRBJ2-3	TRBV7-3	NA	TRBD1	CASTLRDSYTDTQYF	TGTGCCAGCACCTTACGGGACAGCTACACAGATACGCAGTATTTT
TRBJ2-7	TRBV6-5	NA	TRBD2	CAIPGGEGPYEQYF	TGTGCCATTCCGGGGGGGGAAGGGCCCTACGAGCAGTACTTC
TRBJ2-1	TRBV4-1	NA	NA	CASSQEVDRPGYNEQFF	TGCGCCAGCAGCCAAGAGGTCGACCGTCCGGGTTACAATGAGCAGTTCTTC
TRBJ2-3	TRBV19	NA	TRBD1	CASTSSPRGRTDTQYF	TGTGCCAGTACCTCTTCCCCCAGGGGGCGTACAGATACGCAGTATTTT
TRBJ1-2	TRBV7-2	NA	NA	CASSFQDSTGYTF	TGTGCCAGCAGCTTCCAGGACAGTACTGGCTACACCTTC
TRBJ1-2	TRBV5-5	NA	NA	CASSFVRGTNYGYTF	TGTGCCAGCAGCTTCGTCAGGGGAACTAACTATGGCTACACCTTC
TRBJ2-1	TRBV11-2	NA	TRBD1	CASSSLRDRVEQFF	TGTGCCAGCAGCTCCCTAAGGGACAGGGTCGAGCAGTTCTTC
TRBJ1-4	TRBV30	NA	NA	CAWSNFGLDNEKLFF	TGTGCCTGGAGTAACTTTGGACTGGATAATGAAAAACTGTTTTTT
TRBJ2-7	TRBV3-1/TRBV3-2	NA	NA	CAIGLGRSTEQYF	TGTGCCATCGGACTTGGACGCTCGACCGAGCAGTACTTC
TRBJ2-7	TRBV5-6	NA	NA	CASQYLNYEQYF	TGTGCCAGCCAATACCTAAACTACGAGCAGTACTTC
TRBJ2-7	TRBV27	NA	NA	CASSTNRVVSYEQYF	TGTGCCAGCAGTACAAACAGGGTGGTCTCCTACGAGCAGTACTTC
TRBJ1-1	TRBV2	NA	TRBD1	CASSVGQTNTEAFF	TGTGCCAGCAGTGTGGGACAGACGAACACTGAAGCTTTCTTT